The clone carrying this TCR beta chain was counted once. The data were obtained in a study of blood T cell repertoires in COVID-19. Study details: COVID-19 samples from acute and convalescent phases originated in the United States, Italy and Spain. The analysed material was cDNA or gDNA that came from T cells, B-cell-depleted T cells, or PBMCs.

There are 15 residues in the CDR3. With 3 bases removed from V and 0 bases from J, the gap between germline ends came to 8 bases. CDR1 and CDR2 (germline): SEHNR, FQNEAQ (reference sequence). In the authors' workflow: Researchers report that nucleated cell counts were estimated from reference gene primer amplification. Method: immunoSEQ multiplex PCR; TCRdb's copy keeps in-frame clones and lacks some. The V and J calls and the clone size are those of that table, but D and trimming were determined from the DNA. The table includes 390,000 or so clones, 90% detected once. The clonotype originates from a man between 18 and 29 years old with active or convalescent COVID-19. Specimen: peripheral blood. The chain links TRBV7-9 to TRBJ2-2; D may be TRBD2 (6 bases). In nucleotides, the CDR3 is TGTGCCAGCAGCTTGGACTACTCGAACACCGGGGAGCTGTTTTTT. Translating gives CASSLDYSNTGELFF.